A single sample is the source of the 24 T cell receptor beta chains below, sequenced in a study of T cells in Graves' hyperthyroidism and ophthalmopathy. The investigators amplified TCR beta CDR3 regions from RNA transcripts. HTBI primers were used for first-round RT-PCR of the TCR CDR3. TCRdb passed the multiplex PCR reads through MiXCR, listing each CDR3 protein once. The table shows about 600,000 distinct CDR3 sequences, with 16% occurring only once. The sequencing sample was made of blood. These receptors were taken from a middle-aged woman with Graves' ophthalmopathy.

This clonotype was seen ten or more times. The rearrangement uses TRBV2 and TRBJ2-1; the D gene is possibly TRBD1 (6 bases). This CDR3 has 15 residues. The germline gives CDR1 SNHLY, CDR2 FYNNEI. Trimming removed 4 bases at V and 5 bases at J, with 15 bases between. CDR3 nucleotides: TGTGCCAGCAGTGGACAGGTCTTGATTCACAATGAGCAGTTCTTC. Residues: CASSGQVLIHNEQFF.

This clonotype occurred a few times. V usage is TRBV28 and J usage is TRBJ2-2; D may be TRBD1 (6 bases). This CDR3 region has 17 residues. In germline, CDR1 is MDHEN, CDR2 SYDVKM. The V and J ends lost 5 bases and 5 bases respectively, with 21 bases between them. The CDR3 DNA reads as TGTGCCAGCAGTCCTGCCTGGGGCAGGGGCGATACCGGGGAGCTGTTTTTT. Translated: CASSPAWGRGDTGELFF.

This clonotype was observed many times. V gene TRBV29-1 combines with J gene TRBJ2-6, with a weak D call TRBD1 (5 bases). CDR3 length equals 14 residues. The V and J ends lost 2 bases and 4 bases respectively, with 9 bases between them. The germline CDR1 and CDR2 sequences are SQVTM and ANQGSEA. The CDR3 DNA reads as TGCAGCGTTGAAATGACAGCCGGGGCCAACGTCCTGACTTTC. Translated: CSVEMTAGANVLTF.

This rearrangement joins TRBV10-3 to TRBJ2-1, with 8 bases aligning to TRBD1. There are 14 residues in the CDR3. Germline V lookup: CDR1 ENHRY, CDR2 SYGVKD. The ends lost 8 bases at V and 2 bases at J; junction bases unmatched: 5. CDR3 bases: TGTGCCATCTCGGACAGGGATCCCTACAATGAGCAGTTCTTC. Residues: CAISDRDPYNEQFF.

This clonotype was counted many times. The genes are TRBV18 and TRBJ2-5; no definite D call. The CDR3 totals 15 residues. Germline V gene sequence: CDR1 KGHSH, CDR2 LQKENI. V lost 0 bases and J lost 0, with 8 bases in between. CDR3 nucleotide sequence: TGTGCCAGCTCACCACCGGGTGCACACCAAGAGACCCAGTACTTC. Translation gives CASSPPGAHQETQYF. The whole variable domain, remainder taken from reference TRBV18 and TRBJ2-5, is NAGVMQNPRHLVRRRGQEARLRCSPMKGHSHVYWYRQLPEEGLKFMVYLQKENIIDESGMPKERFSAEFPKEGPSILRIQQVVRGDSAAYFCASSPPGAHQETQYFGPGTRLLVL.

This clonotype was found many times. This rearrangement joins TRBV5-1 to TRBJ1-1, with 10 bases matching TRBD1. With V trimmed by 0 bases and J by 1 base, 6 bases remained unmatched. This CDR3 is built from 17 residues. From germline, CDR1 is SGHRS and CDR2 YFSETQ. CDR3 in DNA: TGCGCCAGCAGCTTGGTAGGGGGGACAGGGGAGAACACTGAAGCTTTCTTT. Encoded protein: CASSLVGGTGENTEAFF.

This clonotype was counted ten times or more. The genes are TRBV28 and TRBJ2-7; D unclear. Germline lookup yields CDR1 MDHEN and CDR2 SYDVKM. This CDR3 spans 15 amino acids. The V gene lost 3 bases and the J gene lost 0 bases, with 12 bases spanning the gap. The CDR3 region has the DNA TGTGCCAGCAGTTTTATCCTCGGCAGCTCCTACGAGCAGTACTTC. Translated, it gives CASSFILGSSYEQYF.

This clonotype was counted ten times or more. The CDR3 reads CASSQGVKNTEAFF. The CDR3 DNA is TGTGCCAGCAGCCAGGGGGTTAAGAACACTGAAGCTTTCTTT. The rearrangement uses TRBV3-1 and TRBJ1-1; possible D gene TRBD1, 5 bases. CDR1 and CDR2 from the germline V gene are LGHDT and YNNKEL (reference sequence). The CDR3 runs to 14 residues. The V end lost 3 bases, the J end lost 1 base, and 9 bases lay between the germline ends.

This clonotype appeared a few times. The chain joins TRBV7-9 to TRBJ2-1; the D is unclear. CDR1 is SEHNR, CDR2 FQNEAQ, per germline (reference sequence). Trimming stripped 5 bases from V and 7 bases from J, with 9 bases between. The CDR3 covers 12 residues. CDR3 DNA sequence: TGTGCCAGCAGCCAATACTTAAATGAGCAGTTCTTC. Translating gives CASSQYLNEQFF.

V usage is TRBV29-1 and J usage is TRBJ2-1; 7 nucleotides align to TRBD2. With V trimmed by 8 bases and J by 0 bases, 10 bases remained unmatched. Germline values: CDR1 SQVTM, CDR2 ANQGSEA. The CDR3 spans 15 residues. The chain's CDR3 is CSSENLAGSYNEQFF. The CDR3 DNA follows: TGCAGCTCCGAAAATTTAGCGGGCTCCTACAATGAGCAGTTCTTC.

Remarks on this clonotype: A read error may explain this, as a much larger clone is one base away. The CDR3 nucleotides are TGTGCCTGGAACTTTGGGACAGGGGAGTACGAGCAGTACTTC. It specifies CAWNFGTGEYEQYF. The genes are TRBV30 and TRBJ2-7, with 10 bases aligning to TRBD1. This CDR3 has 14 residues. CDR1 is GTSNPN and CDR2 is SVGIG in the germline V gene (reference sequence). V lost 4 bases to trimming and J lost 4 bases; unmatched junction nucleotides: 7.

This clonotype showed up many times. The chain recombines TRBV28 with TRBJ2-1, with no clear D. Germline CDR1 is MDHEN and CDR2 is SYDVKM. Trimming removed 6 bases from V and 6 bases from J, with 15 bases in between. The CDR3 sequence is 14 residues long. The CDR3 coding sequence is TGTGCCAGCAGCCTAACCCCCCGTGTCAATGAGCAGTTCTTC. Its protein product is CASSLTPRVNEQFF.

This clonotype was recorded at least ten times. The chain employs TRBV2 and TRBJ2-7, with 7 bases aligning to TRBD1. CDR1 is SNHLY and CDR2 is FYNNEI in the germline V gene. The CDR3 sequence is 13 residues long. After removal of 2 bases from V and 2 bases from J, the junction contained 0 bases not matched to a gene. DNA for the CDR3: TGTGCCAGCAGTGAACAGGGGGCCTACGAGCAGTACTTC. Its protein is CASSEQGAYEQYF.

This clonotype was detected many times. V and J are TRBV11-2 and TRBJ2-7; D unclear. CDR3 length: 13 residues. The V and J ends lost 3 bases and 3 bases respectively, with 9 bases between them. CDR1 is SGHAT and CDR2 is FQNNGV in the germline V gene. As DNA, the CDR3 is TGTGCCAGCAGCTTGGGCAAGAACTACGAGCAGTACTTC. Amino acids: CASSLGKNYEQYF.

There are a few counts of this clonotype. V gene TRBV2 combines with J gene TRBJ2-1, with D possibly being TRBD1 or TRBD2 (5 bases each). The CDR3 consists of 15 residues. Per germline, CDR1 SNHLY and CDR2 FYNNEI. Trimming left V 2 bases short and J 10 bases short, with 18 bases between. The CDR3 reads CASSEWDHGSGEQFF. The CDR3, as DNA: TGTGCCAGCAGTGAATGGGACCACGGGTCGGGGGAGCAGTTCTTC.

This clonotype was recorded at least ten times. CDR3 sequence: CASSLQTTEAFF. The CDR3 DNA is TGTGCCAGCAGCTTACAGACCACTGAAGCTTTCTTT. The chain has TRBV11-2 and TRBJ1-1; D unresolved. Germline lookup yields CDR1 SGHAT and CDR2 FQNNGV. The V gene lost 2 bases and the J gene lost 4 bases, with 5 bases spanning the gap. This CDR3 has 12 amino acids.

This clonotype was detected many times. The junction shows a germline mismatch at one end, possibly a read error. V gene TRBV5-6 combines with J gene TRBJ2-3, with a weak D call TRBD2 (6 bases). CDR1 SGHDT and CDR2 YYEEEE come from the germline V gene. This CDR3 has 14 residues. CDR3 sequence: CASSLGTSRDTQYF. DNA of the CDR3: TGTGCCAGCAGCTTGGGAACTAGCAGAGATACGCAGTATTTT. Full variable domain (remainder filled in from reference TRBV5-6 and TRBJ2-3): DAGVTQSPTHLIKTRGQQVTLRCSPKSGHDTVSWYQQALGQGPQFIFQYYEEEERQRGNFPDRFSGHQFPNYSSELNVNALLLGDSALYLCASSLGTSRDTQYFGPGTRLTVL.

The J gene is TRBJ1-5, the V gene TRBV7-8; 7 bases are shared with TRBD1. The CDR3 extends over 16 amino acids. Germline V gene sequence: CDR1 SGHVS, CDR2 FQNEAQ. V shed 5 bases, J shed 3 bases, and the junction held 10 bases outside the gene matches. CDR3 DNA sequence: TGTGCCAGCAGCGAAATACAGGGGCTTGCCAATCAGCCCCAGCATTTT. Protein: CASSEIQGLANQPQHF.

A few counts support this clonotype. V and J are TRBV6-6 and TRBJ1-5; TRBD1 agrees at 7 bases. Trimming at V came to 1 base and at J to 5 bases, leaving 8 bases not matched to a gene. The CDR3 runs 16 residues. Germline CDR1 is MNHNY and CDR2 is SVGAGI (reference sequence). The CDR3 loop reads CASSYFTVDRYQPQHF. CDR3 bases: TGTGCCAGCAGTTACTTCACTGTGGACAGGTATCAGCCCCAGCATTTT.

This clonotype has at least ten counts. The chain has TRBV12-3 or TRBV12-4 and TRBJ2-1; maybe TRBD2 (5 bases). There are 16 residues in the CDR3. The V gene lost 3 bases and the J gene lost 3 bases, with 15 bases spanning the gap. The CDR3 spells CASSLGLGSGYNEQFF. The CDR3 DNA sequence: TGTGCCAGCAGTTTGGGGTTAGGGAGTGGCTACAATGAGCAGTTCTTC.

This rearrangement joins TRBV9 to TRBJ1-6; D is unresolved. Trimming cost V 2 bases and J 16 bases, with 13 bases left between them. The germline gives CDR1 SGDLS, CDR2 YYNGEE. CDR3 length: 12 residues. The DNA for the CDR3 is TGTGCCAGCAGCGTTGGGAAATACGATCTCCACTTT. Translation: CASSVGKYDLHF. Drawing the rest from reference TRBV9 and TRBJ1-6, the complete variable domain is DSGVTQTPKHLITATGQRVTLRCSPRSGDLSVYWYQQSLDQGLQFLIQYYNGEERAKGNILERFSAQQFPDLHSELNLSSLELGDSALYFCASSVGKYDLHFGNGTRLTVT.

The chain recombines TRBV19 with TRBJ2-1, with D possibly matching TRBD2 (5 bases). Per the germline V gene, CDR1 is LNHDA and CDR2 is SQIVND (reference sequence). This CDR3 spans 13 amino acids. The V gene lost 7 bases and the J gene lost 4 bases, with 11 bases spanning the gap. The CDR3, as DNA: TGTGCCAGTAATGAGGGTCGGTACAATGAGCAGTTCTTC. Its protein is CASNEGRYNEQFF.

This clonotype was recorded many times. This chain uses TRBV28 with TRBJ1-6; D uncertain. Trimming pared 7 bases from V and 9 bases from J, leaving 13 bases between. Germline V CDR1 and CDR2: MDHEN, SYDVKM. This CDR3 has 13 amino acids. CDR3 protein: CASKRLGGSPLHF. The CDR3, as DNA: TGTGCCAGCAAGCGCCTGGGCGGTTCACCCCTCCACTTT.

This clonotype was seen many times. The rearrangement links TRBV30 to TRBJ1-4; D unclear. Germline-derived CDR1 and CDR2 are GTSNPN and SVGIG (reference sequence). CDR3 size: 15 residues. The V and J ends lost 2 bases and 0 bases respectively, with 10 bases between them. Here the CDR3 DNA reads TGTGCCTGGAGTTTAGGTCTTTCAACTAATGAAAAACTGTTTTTT. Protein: CAWSLGLSTNEKLFF.